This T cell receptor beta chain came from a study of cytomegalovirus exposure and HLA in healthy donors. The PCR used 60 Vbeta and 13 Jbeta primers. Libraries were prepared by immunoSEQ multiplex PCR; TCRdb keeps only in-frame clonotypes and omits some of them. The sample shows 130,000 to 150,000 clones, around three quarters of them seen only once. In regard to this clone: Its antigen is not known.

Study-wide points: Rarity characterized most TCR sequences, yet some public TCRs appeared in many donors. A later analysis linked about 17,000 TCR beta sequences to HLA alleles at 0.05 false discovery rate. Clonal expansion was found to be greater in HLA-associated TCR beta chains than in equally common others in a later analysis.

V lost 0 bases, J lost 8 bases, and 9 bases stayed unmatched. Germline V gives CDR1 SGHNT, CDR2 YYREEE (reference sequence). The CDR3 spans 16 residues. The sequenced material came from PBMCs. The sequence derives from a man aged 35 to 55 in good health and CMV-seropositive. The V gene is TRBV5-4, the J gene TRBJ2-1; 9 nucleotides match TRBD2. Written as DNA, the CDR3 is TGTGCCAGCAGCTTGGGGAGCGGGGGGTTTCGGGATGAGCAGTTCTTC. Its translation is CASSLGSGGFRDEQFF.